The 4 T cell receptor beta chains reported below all come from one sample, sequenced in a study of shared clonotypes between healthy human individuals. Repertoires were generated with immunoSEQ multiplex PCR, while TCRdb's copy carries only in-frame clones and drops some. There are about 460,000 clones in the sample; over 60% occur only once, and more than 10% lies in the top ten. The sequenced sample consisted of PBMCs. Every receptor here comes from a woman aged 35 to 49 in good health. Some clones in this sample may be carry-over from other donors' samples.

This chain connects TRBV29-1 to TRBJ2-1, with D hard to call. This CDR3 region has 11 residues. Between the trimmed V and J ends, which lost 7 bases and 3 bases, there was a span of 7 bases. CDR1 and CDR2 (germline): SQVTM, ANQGSEA. CDR3 in amino acids: CSASVYNEQFF. The DNA of the CDR3 is TGCAGCGCGTCGGTCTACAATGAGCAGTTCTTC.

V usage is TRBV7-9 and J usage is TRBJ1-3; no reliable D call. CDR1 SEHNR and CDR2 FQNEAQ come from the germline V gene (reference sequence). The CDR3 contains 14 residues. Trimming left V 2 bases short and J 0 bases short, with 5 bases between. The CDR3, as DNA: TGTGCCAGCAGCTTAACCAGCTCTGGAAACACCATATATTTT. The encoded protein is CASSLTSSGNTIYF.

In its sample, this clone was seen many times. The sample has other DNA sequences that encode this CDR3 too. The rearrangement uses TRBV5-4 and TRBJ2-2; unclear D gene. Trimming took 2 bases from V and 0 from J, leaving 8 bases between them. The CDR3 loop spans 15 amino acids. CDR1 SGHNT and CDR2 YYREEE come from the germline V gene (reference sequence). The CDR3 is CASSFSRANTGELFF. The CDR3 nucleotides are TGTGCCAGCAGCTTTTCCAGAGCGAACACCGGGGAGCTGTTTTTT.

Of note for this clone: The same CDR3 also results from other DNA sequences found in this sample. The V call is TRBV18, the J call TRBJ2-3, with 7 nucleotides matching TRBD2. The CDR3 is made up of 15 amino acids. Per the germline V gene, CDR1 is KGHSH and CDR2 is LQKENI. Losses at the gene ends were 1 base for V and 0 bases for J; bases not matched to a gene: 1. As DNA, the CDR3 is TGTGCCAGCTCACCACAGGGAGGGAGCACAGATACGCAGTATTTT. Translated, it gives CASSPQGGSTDTQYF. Full variable domain (rest looked up from reference TRBV18 and TRBJ2-3): NAGVMQNPRHLVRRRGQEARLRCSPMKGHSHVYWYRQLPEEGLKFMVYLQKENIIDESGMPKERFSAEFPKEGPSILRIQQVVRGDSAAYFCASSPQGGSTDTQYFGPGTRLTVL.